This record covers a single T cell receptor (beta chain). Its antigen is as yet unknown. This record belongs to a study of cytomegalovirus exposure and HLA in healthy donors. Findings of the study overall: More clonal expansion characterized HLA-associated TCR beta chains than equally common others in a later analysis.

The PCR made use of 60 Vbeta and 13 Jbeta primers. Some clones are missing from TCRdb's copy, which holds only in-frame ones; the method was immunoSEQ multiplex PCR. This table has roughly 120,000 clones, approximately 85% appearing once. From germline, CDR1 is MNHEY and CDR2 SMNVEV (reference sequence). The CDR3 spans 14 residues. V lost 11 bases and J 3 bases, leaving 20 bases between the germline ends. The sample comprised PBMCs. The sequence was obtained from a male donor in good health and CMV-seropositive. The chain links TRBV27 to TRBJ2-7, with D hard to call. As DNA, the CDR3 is TGTGCCCCCTTCGCCCCAAGCCTAATCTACGAGCAGTACTTC. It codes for CAPFAPSLIYEQYF.